Each of the 32 T cell receptor beta chains below was sequenced from the same sample in a study of blood T cell repertoires in COVID-19. Profiled with immunoSEQ multiplex PCR; TCRdb holds only in-frame clones, not every one. Of over 150,000 clones in the sample, approximately 86% are singletons; the top ten hold roughly 9.1%. The specimen sequenced was peripheral blood. These receptors were obtained from a man aged 50 or older with active or convalescent COVID-19.

The chain carries TRBV7-6 and TRBJ2-7; 8 nucleotides line up with TRBD2. V dropped 7 bases and J dropped 4; count of bases not matched to a gene: 9. This CDR3 is 14 amino acids long. Germline assignment: CDR1 SGHVS and CDR2 FNYEAQ. The CDR3 loop reads CASTAAGESYEQYF. As DNA, the CDR3 is TGTGCCAGCACCGCAGCGGGAGAGAGTTACGAGCAGTACTTC.

The V and J genes are TRBV28 and TRBJ1-5; a weak D match, TRBD1 (5 bases). The CDR3 has 13 residues. V was clipped by 4 bases and J by 4 bases, with 8 bases between them. Looked up from germline, CDR1 is MDHEN and CDR2 is SYDVKM. In nucleotides, the CDR3 is TGTGCCAGCAGTTGGGGGGTGAATCAGCCCCAGCATTTT. It encodes CASSWGVNQPQHF.

The rearrangement uses TRBV25-1 and TRBJ1-1; tentative D call: TRBD1 (5 bases). From germline, CDR1 is MGHDK and CDR2 SYGVNS. CDR3 length equals 15 residues. The V end was cut by 6 bases, the J end by 1 base, with 15 bases between. CDR3 bases: TGTGCCAGCAGCCCGGGCGGGGCTGAGAACACTGAAGCTTTCTTT. This translates into CASSPGGAENTEAFF.

The chain has TRBV28 and TRBJ2-3; D might be TRBD1 (5 bases). With 6 bases removed from V and 8 bases from J, the gap between germline ends came to 18 bases. CDR3 length: 14 amino acids. Germline-derived CDR1 and CDR2 are MDHEN and SYDVKM. The CDR3 loop is CASSRELVQSTQYF. The CDR3 nucleotides are TGTGCCAGCAGCAGGGAATTAGTACAGAGTACGCAGTATTTT.

J is TRBJ1-2 and V is TRBV6-5; TRBD1 matches at 7 bases. The length of the CDR3 is 15 residues. The V segment lost 6 bases and the J segment 6 bases; nucleotides outside the gene matches: 13. Germline-derived CDR1 and CDR2 are MNHEY and SVGAGI. The CDR3 DNA is TGTGCCAGCAGGCCAACGGGACAGAATATGGATGGCTACACCTTC. This encodes CASRPTGQNMDGYTF.

The gene calls are TRBV5-1 and TRBJ1-2; D call uncertain. V lost 2 bases, J lost 3 bases, and 11 bases lay in between. Per germline, CDR1 SGHRS and CDR2 YFSETQ. The CDR3 has 14 amino acids. The CDR3 DNA reads as TGCGCCAGCAGCTTCGGCGGGTTTGACTATGGCTACACCTTC. As protein: CASSFGGFDYGYTF.

The J gene is TRBJ2-6, the V gene TRBV30; TRBD1 matches at 10 bases. Trimming at V came to 8 bases and at J to 3 bases, leaving 4 bases not matched to a gene. The CDR3 sequence is 14 residues long. Per germline, CDR1 GTSNPN and CDR2 SVGIG (reference sequence). The CDR3 region is CAGTGDLGANVLTF. Written as DNA, the CDR3 is TGTGCCGGGACAGGGGACCTTGGGGCCAACGTCCTGACTTTC.

The CDR3, as DNA: TGTGCCAGCAGCCTTGACAGGGACGAGCAGTACTTC. It encodes CASSLDRDEQYF. The chain couples TRBV7-8 to TRBJ2-7, with 7 bases lining up with TRBD1. This CDR3 contains 12 residues. J gave up 5 bases and V 5 bases, and 3 bases lay outside the gene matches. Germline values: CDR1 SGHVS, CDR2 FQNEAQ.

V gene TRBV30 combines with J gene TRBJ1-2; no reliable D call. The germline gives CDR1 GTSNPN, CDR2 SVGIG (reference sequence). CDR3 length: 12 residues. The germline V and J ends were trimmed by 2 bases and 0 bases, with 4 bases remaining between them. CDR3 protein: CAWSPANYGYTF. CDR3 nucleotides: TGTGCCTGGAGTCCTGCTAACTATGGCTACACCTTC. Looking up the rest from reference TRBV30 and TRBJ1-2 gives the full variable domain: SQTIHQWPATLVQPVGSPLSLECTVEGTSNPNLYWYRQAAGRGLQLLFYSVGIGQISSEVPQNLSASRPQDRQFILSSKKLLLSDSGFYLCAWSPANYGYTFGSGTRLTVV.

This clone is a singleton in its sample. This chain links TRBV12-3 or TRBV12-4 with TRBJ1-2, with TRBD1 matching over 8 bases. This CDR3 has 13 amino acids. V dropped 8 bases and J dropped 8; count of bases not matched to a gene: 10. CDR3 region: CASHGQGLRGYTF. In nucleotides, the CDR3 is TGTGCCAGCCACGGACAGGGTTTGCGAGGCTACACCTTC.

CDR3 nucleotide sequence: TGTGCCAGCAGTTCCAGGGGCACTAATGAAAAACTGTTTTTT. Amino acids: CASSSRGTNEKLFF. The chain joins TRBV27 to TRBJ1-4, with TRBD1 as a possible D gene (6 bases). Trimming shortened V by 4 bases and J by 2 bases, and 8 bases separated the two germline ends. Germline CDR1 reads MNHEY; CDR2 reads SMNVEV (reference sequence). The CDR3 has 14 residues. Complete variable domain (other parts from reference TRBV27 and TRBJ1-4): EAQVTQNPRYLITVTGKKLTVTCSQNMNHEYMSWYRQDPGLGLRQIYYSMNVEVTDKGDVPEGYKVSRKEKRNFPLILESPSPNQTSLYFCASSSRGTNEKLFFGSGTQLSVL.

V usage is TRBV18 and J usage is TRBJ2-7; 7 nucleotides match TRBD2. The CDR3 has 15 amino acids. J gave up 4 bases and V 4 bases, and 10 bases lay outside the gene matches. In germline, CDR1 is KGHSH, CDR2 LQKENI. The CDR3 region is CASSLRLAPAYEQYF. Written as DNA, the CDR3 is TGTGCCAGCTCACTACGACTAGCACCCGCGTACGAGCAGTACTTC.

This clone was seen a few times. The chain is built from TRBV7-9 and TRBJ2-1; D possibly corresponds to TRBD1 (5 bases). Trimming pared 3 bases from V and 0 bases from J, leaving 12 bases between. Looked up from germline, CDR1 is SEHNR and CDR2 is FQNEAQ (reference sequence). The CDR3 is 16 amino acids. The chain's CDR3 is CASSFYRPNSYNEQFF. In nucleotides, the CDR3 is TGTGCCAGCAGCTTCTACAGGCCTAACTCCTACAATGAGCAGTTCTTC.

V gene TRBV30 combines with J gene TRBJ2-5; D uncertain. CDR1 is GTSNPN and CDR2 is SVGIG in the germline V gene (reference sequence). The CDR3 runs to 13 residues. The V end lost 1 base, the J end lost 5 bases, and 11 bases lay between the germline ends. CDR3 bases: TGTGCCTGGAGTGCCGGTGCTCGGGAGACCCAGTACTTC. It is translated as CAWSAGARETQYF.

The chain couples TRBV14 to TRBJ1-5; D is undetermined. In germline, CDR1 is SGHDN, CDR2 FVKESK. Between the trimmed V and J ends, which lost 1 base and 3 bases, there was a span of 16 bases. There are 17 residues in the CDR3. The CDR3: CASSQGGGIGFNQPQHF. The CDR3 DNA follows: TGTGCCAGCAGCCAAGGGGGAGGGATCGGCTTCAATCAGCCCCAGCATTTT.

In DNA, the CDR3 is TGTGCCAGCAGTTCTGGGGCGAGTGAGCAGTTCTTC. This gives the protein CASSSGASEQFF. V and J are TRBV6-5 and TRBJ2-1; tentative D call: TRBD1 (5 bases). Germline V gene sequence: CDR1 MNHEY, CDR2 SVGAGI. Trimming removed 4 bases from V and 9 bases from J, with 10 bases in between. The CDR3 has 12 residues.

CDR3 nucleotides: TGTGCCAGCAGCCAACTCACAGATACGCAGTATTTT. This gives the protein CASSQLTDTQYF. The chain carries TRBV14 and TRBJ2-3, with no clear D. Per the germline V gene, CDR1 is SGHDN and CDR2 is FVKESK. Trimming took 2 bases from V and 2 from J, leaving 2 bases between them. The CDR3 sequence is 12 residues long.

A word on this clone: The sample holds other DNA sequences that translate to the same CDR3. V is TRBV2 and J is TRBJ1-6; D is possibly TRBD1 (5 bases). V shed 5 bases and J shed 7 bases, with 9 bases lying between them. CDR3 length: 13 residues. Germline-derived CDR1 and CDR2 are SNHLY and FYNNEI. The CDR3 DNA reads TGTGCCAGCAGTCAGGGTGCCAATTCACCCCTCCACTTT. This translates into CASSQGANSPLHF.

The chain carries TRBV4-3 and TRBJ2-7; TRBD1 might be the D (5 bases). The CDR3 is 14 residues long. Trimming cost V 1 base and J 0 bases, with 7 bases left between them. Germline CDR1 reads LGHNA; CDR2 reads YSLEER. CDR3 sequence reads: CASSQVTGSYEQYF. CDR3 coding DNA: TGCGCCAGCAGCCAAGTTACAGGCTCCTACGAGCAGTACTTC.

V gene TRBV7-9 combines with J gene TRBJ2-5; TRBD2 agrees at 9 bases. There are 15 residues in the CDR3. Trimming at V came to 3 bases and at J to 5 bases, leaving 7 bases not matched to a gene. CDR1 SEHNR and CDR2 FQNEAQ come from the germline V gene (reference sequence). The CDR3 here is CASSFGAGGLETQYF. CDR3 sequence (DNA): TGTGCCAGCAGCTTCGGGGCGGGGGGGCTCGAGACCCAGTACTTC.

The chain joins TRBV5-6 to TRBJ1-2; 8 nucleotides align to TRBD1. V gave up 3 bases and J gave up 13 bases; unmatched junction bases: 8. CDR3 length equals 12 residues. Germline V gene sequence: CDR1 SGHDT, CDR2 YYEEEE. CDR3 residues: CASSSLAGQATF. The CDR3 bases are TGTGCCAGCAGCTCCCTGGCGGGACAGGCCACCTTC.

The V and J genes are TRBV9 and TRBJ1-2; tentative D call: TRBD1 (6 bases). The V gene's germline CDR1 is SGDLS and CDR2 YYNGEE. The CDR3 is 13 residues long. V lost 3 bases and J lost 5, with 11 bases in between. CDR3 DNA sequence: TGTGCCAGCAGCGAAGGACAGAATTATGGCTACACCTTC. Amino acid sequence: CASSEGQNYGYTF.

V usage is TRBV28 and J usage is TRBJ1-4, with TRBD1 as a possible D gene (6 bases). This CDR3 has 12 residues. V lost 10 bases and J lost 8, with 14 bases in between. CDR1 is MDHEN, CDR2 SYDVKM, per germline. The CDR3 here is CAIGAGEEKLFF. The CDR3 DNA reads TGTGCCATAGGGGCAGGGGAGGAAAAACTGTTTTTT. Supplemented by reference TRBV28 and TRBJ1-4, the full variable domain reads DVKVTQSSRYLVKRTGEKVFLECVQDMDHENMFWYRQDPGLGLRLIYFSYDVKMKEKGDIPEGYSVSREKKERFSLILESASTNQTSMYLCAIGAGEEKLFFGSGTQLSVL.

The chain carries TRBV4-2 and TRBJ1-4, with 7 bases lining up with TRBD1. The CDR3 is 18 residues long. V shed 2 bases, J shed 0 bases, and the junction held 9 bases outside the gene matches. From germline, CDR1 is LGHNA and CDR2 YNFKEQ. For the CDR3, the DNA is TGTGCCAGCAGCCAACTGGGGGACAGAGAAACAACTAATGAAAAACTGTTTTTT. This encodes CASSQLGDRETTNEKLFF.

This clone came up once. This rearrangement joins TRBV7-9 to TRBJ2-5; 13 nucleotides align to TRBD2. Per the germline V gene, CDR1 is SEHNR and CDR2 is FQNEAQ (reference sequence). V gave up 6 bases and J gave up 5 bases; unmatched junction bases: 6. The CDR3 totals 15 residues. Here the CDR3 DNA reads TGTGCCAGCAGAAAGGGACTAGCGGGAATGGAGACCCAGTACTTC. Its translation is CASRKGLAGMETQYF.

The chain couples TRBV5-1 to TRBJ1-4; weak D call: TRBD1 (6 bases). Germline CDR1 and CDR2: SGHRS and YFSETQ. The CDR3 loop spans 14 amino acids. Trimming took 3 bases from V and 0 from J, leaving 6 bases between them. The CDR3 DNA reads as TGCGCCAGCAGCTCAGGGGCAACTAATGAAAAACTGTTTTTT. Its protein product is CASSSGATNEKLFF.

This chain uses TRBV19 with TRBJ1-5; TRBD1 might be the D (5 bases). Deletions cut 5 bases from V and 11 bases from J, with 16 bases between. This CDR3 has 13 amino acids. CDR1 and CDR2 from the germline V gene are LNHDA and SQIVND (reference sequence). The CDR3: CASSPGAGWSQHF. DNA for the CDR3: TGTGCCAGTAGTCCAGGAGCAGGGTGGTCCCAGCATTTT.

The chain has TRBV5-1 and TRBJ2-1, with 8 bases that match TRBD1. This CDR3 region has 16 residues. J lost 4 bases, V lost 4 bases, and 10 bases had no gene match. Germline CDR1 is SGHRS and CDR2 is YFSETQ. The CDR3 DNA reads TGCGCCAGCAGCATTCAGGGGGCGGGTGGGTACAATGAGCAGTTCTTC. It specifies CASSIQGAGGYNEQFF. The whole variable domain, remainder taken from reference TRBV5-1 and TRBJ2-1, is KAGVTQTPRYLIKTRGQQVTLSCSPISGHRSVSWYQQTPGQGLQFLFEYFSETQRNKGNFPGRFSGRQFSNSRSEMNVSTLELGDSALYLCASSIQGAGGYNEQFFGPGTRLTVL.

About this clone itself: The sample holds other DNA sequences that translate to the same CDR3. The CDR3 DNA reads as TGTGCCAGCAGCCAAGCCCCGGGTAGCTCCTACGAGCAGTACTTC. Translating gives CASSQAPGSSYEQYF. The chain has TRBV3-1 (or the pseudogene TRBV3-2) and TRBJ2-7; D remains ambiguous. V was cut by 1 base and J by 0 bases, with 10 bases left in between. CDR3 length equals 15 residues. Germline loops: CDR1 LGHDT, CDR2 YNNKEL (reference sequence).

The chain is built from TRBV6-4 and TRBJ2-2; no firm D call. This CDR3 is 13 amino acids long. CDR1 and CDR2 (germline): MRHNA, SNTAGT. V lost 2 bases to trimming and J lost 6 bases, with 7 bases between them. The CDR3 loop is CASSDRRAGELFF. The CDR3 DNA reads as TGTGCCAGCAGTGACCGACGGGCCGGGGAGCTGTTTTTT.

The chain combines TRBV6-5 with TRBJ2-3; 8 bases line up with TRBD1. V lost 0 bases, J lost 1 base, and 3 bases stayed unmatched. The CDR3 runs to 16 residues. Germline V gene sequence: CDR1 MNHEY, CDR2 SVGAGI. This CDR3 is CASSYSQGAGTDTQYF. Written as DNA, the CDR3 is TGTGCCAGCAGTTACTCCCAGGGGGCAGGCACAGATACGCAGTATTTT.

The chain uses TRBV4-3 and TRBJ1-1; D gene uncertain. V lost 0 bases, J lost 4 bases, and 12 bases lay in between. Germline V gene data show CDR1 as LGHNA and CDR2 as YSLEER. This CDR3 spans 15 amino acids. CDR3 sequence (DNA): TGCGCCAGCAGCCAAGAATGGGGAGCGATCACTGAAGCTTTCTTT. Protein product: CASSQEWGAITEAFF.